This section outlines one T cell receptor (beta chain) sequence together with its context. The germline V gene has CDR1 MGHRA and CDR2 YSYEKL. V gave up 0 bases and J gave up 8 bases; unmatched junction bases: 14. This CDR3 comprises 19 residues. The data belong to a study of blood T cell repertoires in COVID-19. Overall study: Researchers got acute and convalescent COVID-19 samples from the United States, Italy and Spain. From T cells, B-cell-depleted T cells, or PBMCs came the material, which was cDNA or gDNA.

In the study's own analysis: Amplification with reference gene primers provided the estimates of nucleated cell counts. Repertoires were generated with immunoSEQ multiplex PCR, while TCRdb's copy carries only in-frame clones and drops some. That table furnishes V, J and clone size, whereas the DNA furnished D and trimming. This table holds hundreds of thousands of clones, around 88% found once. This sequence was found in a woman aged 25-40 years with acute or convalescent COVID-19. The specimen sequenced was peripheral blood. The V and J genes are TRBV4-1 and TRBJ1-5; 12 bases agree with TRBD1. The CDR3 protein is CASSQDNGGTGGLRKPQHF. The CDR3 DNA is TGCGCCAGCAGCCAAGATAATGGGGGGACAGGGGGCCTCAGAAAGCCCCAGCATTTT.